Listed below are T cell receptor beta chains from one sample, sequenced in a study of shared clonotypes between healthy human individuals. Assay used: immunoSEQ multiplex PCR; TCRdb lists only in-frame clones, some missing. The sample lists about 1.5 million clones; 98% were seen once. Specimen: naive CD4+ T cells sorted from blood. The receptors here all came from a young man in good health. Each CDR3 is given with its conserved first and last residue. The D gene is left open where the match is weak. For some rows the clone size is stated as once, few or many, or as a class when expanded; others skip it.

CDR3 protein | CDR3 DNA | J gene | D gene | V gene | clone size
CASSFRLETQYF | TGTGCCAGCAGTTTTCGGCTTGAGACCCAGTACTTC | TRBJ2-5 | . | TRBV28 | .
CASSFGLGGVTDTQYF | TGTGCCAGCAGTTTTGGTTTAGGGGGAGTCACAGATACGCAGTATTTT | TRBJ2-3 | . | TRBV28 | .
CASLADTNYGYTF | TGTGCCAGCCTGGCAGATACAAACTATGGCTACACCTTC | TRBJ1-2 | . | TRBV2 | .
CASRAASGNYNEQFF | TGTGCCAGCAGAGCGGCTAGCGGGAACTACAATGAGCAGTTCTTC | TRBJ2-1 | TRBD2 | TRBV2 | .
CASSERNGETQYF | TGTGCCAGCAGTGAACGGAACGGCGAGACCCAGTACTTC | TRBJ2-5 | . | TRBV25-1 | few
CASSLGTGTYGYTF | TGTGCCAGCAGTTTAGGTACAGGGACCTATGGCTACACCTTC | TRBJ1-2 | . | TRBV28 | .
CAITGGGTDTQYF | TGTGCCATCACGGGCGGGGGCACAGATACGCAGTATTTT | TRBJ2-3 | . | TRBV10-3 | .
CASSLNAGGVGETQYF | TGTGCCAGCAGCTTAAATGCGGGAGGGGTCGGGGAGACCCAGTACTTC | TRBJ2-5 | TRBD2 | TRBV5-4 | .
CSAHRVTEAFF | TGCAGTGCTCACAGGGTAACTGAAGCTTTCTTT | TRBJ1-1 | . | TRBV20-1 | .
CASSPQGIVGELFF | TGTGCCAGCAGCCCCCAGGGAATAGTCGGGGAGCTGTTTTTT | TRBJ2-2 | . | TRBV5-6 | .
CASSQVSGGHEQYF | TGTGCCAGCAGCCAAGTGTCTGGCGGGCACGAGCAGTACTTC | TRBJ2-7 | . | TRBV14 | once
CASSPGLPPDTQYF | TGTGCCAGCTCACCGGGACTACCCCCAGATACGCAGTATTTT | TRBJ2-3 | TRBD2 | TRBV18 | .
CASSYRPDSPYEQYF | TGTGCCAGCAGTTATCGTCCGGACAGCCCCTACGAGCAGTACTTC | TRBJ2-7 | . | TRBV6-6 | .
CSVGNRGSWYGYTF | TGCAGCGTTGGAAACAGAGGTTCGTGGTATGGCTACACCTTC | TRBJ1-2 | . | TRBV29-1 | .